This T cell receptor (beta chain) comes out of a study of blood T cells in healthy people across ages. Comment on this clonotype: Its antigen is still unknown.

Study-wide findings and caveats: CMV status of donors was unknown, possibly confounding expanded clonotype changes. In older individuals, TCR beta diversity per million T cells was lower, falling roughly linearly with age.

The authors ran a second PCR of about 7 to 12 cycles using a sample-barcoded 5' primer and a J-beta primer mix. Every molecule of cDNA carried a tag from a template-switch adaptor with 12 random nucleotides. Every sample gave at least 2.5 million paired-end reads containing CDR3. Via MiXCR, TCRdb re-called the 5' RACE reads, giving one row per CDR3 protein. This sample has about 1.1 million distinct CDR3 sequences, with approximately 38% found just once. With V trimmed by 7 bases and J by 2 bases, 5 bases remained unmatched. CDR1 is SGHKS, CDR2 YYEKEE, per germline (reference sequence). The CDR3 is made up of 14 amino acids.

This chain uses TRBV5-5 with TRBJ1-5, with 8 positions matching TRBD1. This TCR was sampled from a man between 18 and 35 years old in good health. Sequenced input: blood. The CDR3 DNA sequence: TGTGCCAGCTCCTGGACAGGGCGCAATCAGCCCCAGCATTTT. Its translation: CASSWTGRNQPQHF.